This is a list of T cell receptor beta chains from one sample in a study of early T cells in non-severe SARS-CoV-2 infection. TCRdb reanalysed the 5' RACE reads using MiXCR and keeps one entry per CDR3 protein. Counted here are tens of thousands of distinct CDR3 sequences, more than 10% occurring once; the ten biggest clones make up approximately 16%. Sequencing used whole blood. The receptors derive from an adult who was a healthcare worker with PCR-confirmed SARS-CoV-2 infection or an uninfected control (not recorded which). CDR3s include the opening cysteine and the closing phenylalanine or tryptophan. A D gene is named only where the DNA matches it firmly. Rows give clone size only sometimes, using once, few, many, or a class for an expanded clone.

V	size	J	D	DNA	CDR3
TRBV28	-	TRBJ2-2	-	TGTGCCAGCAGCCCACAGGACGGGCGAAACACCGGGGAGCTGTTTTTT	CASSPQDGRNTGELFF
TRBV10-3	-	TRBJ1-1	-	TGTGCCATCAGTGTAAACAGCGGGGCTGAAGCTTTCTTT	CAISVNSGAEAFF
TRBV9	many	TRBJ2-2	-	-	CASSVPGTSGAGAPGSCFF
TRBV2	-	TRBJ1-2	-	TGTGCCAGCGCGGCGGGTAACTATGGCTACACCTTC	CASAAGNYGYTF
TRBV10-3	many	TRBJ2-6	-	TGTGCCATCAGTGAGTCCCGCAGCTGGACGGCCAACGTCCTGACTTTC	CAISESRSWTANVLTF
TRBV28	few	TRBJ2-4	TRBD2	TGTGCCAGCAGCCTCCCGGGGGGGGCCAAAAACATTCAGTACTTC	CASSLPGGAKNIQYF
TRBV19	many	TRBJ2-6	-	TGTGCCAGTAGTACCAGGGGTTCTGCTGGGGCCAACGTCCTGACTTTC	CASSTRGSAGANVLTF
TRBV6-1	many	TRBJ2-3	TRBD1	TGTGCCAGCAGACGACAGGGGAATACGCAGTATTTT	CASRRQGNTQYF
TRBV11-2	-	TRBJ1-4	-	TGTGCCAGCAGCTTAGTCGAGCGCTCGGGACTGTTTTTT	CASSLVERSGLFF
TRBV29-1	many	TRBJ2-3	TRBD1	TGCAGCGTTACGCGTGGGACAGGGGACACAGATACGCAGTATTTT	CSVTRGTGDTDTQYF
TRBV20-1	many	TRBJ2-3	TRBD2	TGCAGTGCCAGCGGGGGCCCTGGGGATACGCAGTATTTT	CSASGGPGDTQYF
TRBV5-4	many	TRBJ2-3	-	TGTGCCAGCAGCCCCAGAGCAGATACGCAGTATTTT	CASSPRADTQYF
TRBV29-1	-	TRBJ1-1	TRBD1	TGCAGCGTTGCAGGGACAGGGGGTTCTATGAACACTGAAGCTTTCTTT	CSVAGTGGSMNTEAFF
TRBV7-3	-	TRBJ2-7	-	TGTGCCAGCAGCTTAACGCGAGACTACGAGCAGTACTTC	CASSLTRDYEQYF
TRBV6-1	many	TRBJ1-1	-	TGTGCCAGCAGTCCTCTGACGAGAGCGGGGACTGAAGCTTTCTTT	CASSPLTRAGTEAFF
TRBV7-3	few	TRBJ2-1	-	TGTGCCAGCAGCTTAGAGGGCAGCTCCTACAATGAGCAGTTCTTC	CASSLEGSSYNEQFF
TRBV29-1	-	TRBJ1-2	TRBD1	TGCAGCGTCACCCGCACAGGGGACTACACCTTC	CSVTRTGDYTF
TRBV5-8	few	TRBJ2-5	TRBD2	TGTGCCAGCAGCTCCCTCGGACTAGCGGGGGCTTACCAAGAGACCCAGTACTTC	CASSSLGLAGAYQETQYF
TRBV15	many	TRBJ2-1	TRBD2	TGTGCCACCAGCCTTGGGACTAGGGTCGCCAATGAGCAGTTCTTC	CATSLGTRVANEQFF
TRBV5-6	few	TRBJ1-4	-	TGTGCCAGCAGCCTTAAAGGGGGGAGTGAAAAACTGTTTTTT	CASSLKGGSEKLFF
TRBV7-9	-	TRBJ1-1	-	TGTGCCAGCAGCCCCCGGAGTTTGACTGAAGCTTTCTTT	CASSPRSLTEAFF
TRBV2	-	TRBJ2-7	TRBD1	TGTGCCAGCCGACAGGGGTCCTCCTACGAGCAGTACTTC	CASRQGSSYEQYF
TRBV4-3	few	TRBJ2-6	-	TGCGCCAGCAGTCCGGACCAGGGTCTAGGGGCCAACGTCCTGACTTTC	CASSPDQGLGANVLTF
TRBV15	-	TRBJ1-2	-	TGTGCCACCAGCAGAGATTGGGAACAGAACTATGGCTACACCTTC	CATSRDWEQNYGYTF
TRBV11-2	many	TRBJ1-1	TRBD1	TGTGCCAGCAGCTATGGACAGGTAGAAGGAGCTTTCTTT	CASSYGQVEGAFF